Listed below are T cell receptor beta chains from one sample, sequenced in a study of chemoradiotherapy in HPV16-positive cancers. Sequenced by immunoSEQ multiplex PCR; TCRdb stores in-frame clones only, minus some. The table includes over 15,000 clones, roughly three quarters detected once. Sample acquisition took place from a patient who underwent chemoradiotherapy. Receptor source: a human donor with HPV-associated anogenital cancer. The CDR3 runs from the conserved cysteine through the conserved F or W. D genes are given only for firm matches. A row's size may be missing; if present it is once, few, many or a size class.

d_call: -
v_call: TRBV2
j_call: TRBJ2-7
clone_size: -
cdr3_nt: TGTGCCAGCAGTGCCGAGCGGCTGTCCTACGAGCAGTACTTC
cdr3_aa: CASSAERLSYEQYF

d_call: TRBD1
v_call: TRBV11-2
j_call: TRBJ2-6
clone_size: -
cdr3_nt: TGTGCCAGCAGCTTTGCCGGGACAGTCTACTCTGGGGCCAACGTCCTGACTTTC
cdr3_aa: CASSFAGTVYSGANVLTF

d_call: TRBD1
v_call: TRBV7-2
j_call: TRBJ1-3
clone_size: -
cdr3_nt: TGTGCCAGCAGCGCCGGGACAGTCAACTCTGGAAACACCATATATTTT
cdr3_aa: CASSAGTVNSGNTIYF

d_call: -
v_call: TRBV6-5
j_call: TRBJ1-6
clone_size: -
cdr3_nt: TGTGCCAGCAGCCCCTTCCGGGATTCACCCCTCCACTTT
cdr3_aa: CASSPFRDSPLHF

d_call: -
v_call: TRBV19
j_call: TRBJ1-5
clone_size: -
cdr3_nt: TGTGCCAGTAGTATGATTGGGGGTCGCAATCAGCCCCAGCATTTT
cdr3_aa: CASSMIGGRNQPQHF

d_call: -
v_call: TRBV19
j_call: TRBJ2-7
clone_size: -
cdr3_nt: TGTGCCAGTAGCGGGGGATCCCGCTACGAGCAGTACTTC
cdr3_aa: CASSGGSRYEQYF

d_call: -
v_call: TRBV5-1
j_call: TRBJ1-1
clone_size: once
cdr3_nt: TGCGCCAGCAGCTTGGGTACAGATAACACTGAAGCTTTCTTT
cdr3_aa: CASSLGTDNTEAFF

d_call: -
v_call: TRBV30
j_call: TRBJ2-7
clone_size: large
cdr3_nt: TGTGCCGGGTCCGGGACAACTTACGAGCAGTACTTC
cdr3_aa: CAGSGTTYEQYF

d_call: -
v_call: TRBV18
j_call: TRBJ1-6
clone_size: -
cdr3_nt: TGTGCCAGCTCACGGGCCGGGTCGGATTCACCCCTCCACTTT
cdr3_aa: CASSRAGSDSPLHF

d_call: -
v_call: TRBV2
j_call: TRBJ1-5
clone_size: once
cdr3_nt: TGTGCCAGCCGAAGAGATAGCAATCAGCCCCAGCATTTT
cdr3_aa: CASRRDSNQPQHF

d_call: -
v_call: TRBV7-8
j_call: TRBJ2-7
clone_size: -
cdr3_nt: TGTGCCAGCAGCGACCCCACGAGTAACCGTCGGGAGCAGTACTTC
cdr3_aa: CASSDPTSNRREQYF

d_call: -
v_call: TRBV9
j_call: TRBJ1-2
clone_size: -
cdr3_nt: TGTGCCAGCAGCGTAGAGGCAGGCCCTAACTATGGCTACACCTTC
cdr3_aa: CASSVEAGPNYGYTF

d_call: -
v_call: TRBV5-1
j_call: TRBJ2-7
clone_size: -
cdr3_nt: TGCGCCAGCAGCTTGGGCCCAGGGGTTAGCTCCTACGAGCAGTACTTC
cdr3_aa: CASSLGPGVSSYEQYF

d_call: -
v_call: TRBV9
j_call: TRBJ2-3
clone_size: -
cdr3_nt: TGTGCCAGCAGCGTAGTAGGGCGGGGCACAGATACGCAGTATTTT
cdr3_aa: CASSVVGRGTDTQYF

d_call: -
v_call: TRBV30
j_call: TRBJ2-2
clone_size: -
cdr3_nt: TGTGCCTGGAGTGTCGGCAGACTTTCCCTCCCGAACACCGGGGAGCTGTTTTTT
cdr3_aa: CAWSVGRLSLPNTGELFF

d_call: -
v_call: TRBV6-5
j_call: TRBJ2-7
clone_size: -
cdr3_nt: TGTGCCAGCAGTTACTCGCCCCGAAGCTCCTACGAGCAGTACTTC
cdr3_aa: CASSYSPRSSYEQYF

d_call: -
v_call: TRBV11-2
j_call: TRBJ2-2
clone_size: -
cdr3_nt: TGTGCCAGCAGCTCAGTTGTCGGGCTATCGAACACCGGGGAGCTGTTTTTT
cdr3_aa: CASSSVVGLSNTGELFF

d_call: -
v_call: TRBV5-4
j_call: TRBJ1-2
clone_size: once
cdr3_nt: TGTGCCAGCAGTCACCCTGGACAGTTCTATGGCTACACCTTC
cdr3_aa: CASSHPGQFYGYTF

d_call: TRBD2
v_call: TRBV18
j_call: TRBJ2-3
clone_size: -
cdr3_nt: TGTGCCAGCTCCCCACCAAGCGGGGGGGCAGGAGATACGCAGTATTTT
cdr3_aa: CASSPPSGGAGDTQYF

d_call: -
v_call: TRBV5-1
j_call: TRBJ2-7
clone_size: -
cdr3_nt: TGCGCCAGCAGCTTAGATGGTACGCAACGCGCCTACGAGCAGTACTTC
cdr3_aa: CASSLDGTQRAYEQYF

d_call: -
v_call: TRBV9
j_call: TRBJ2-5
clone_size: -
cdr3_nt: TGTGCCAGCAGCGTAGAAGGGCTTCGGGAGACCCAGTACTTC
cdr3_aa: CASSVEGLRETQYF

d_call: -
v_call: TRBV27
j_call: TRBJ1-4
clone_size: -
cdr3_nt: TGTGCCAGCAGTAAAGGTCTCAGAGGGGGAAAACTGTTTTTT
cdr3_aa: CASSKGLRGGKLFF

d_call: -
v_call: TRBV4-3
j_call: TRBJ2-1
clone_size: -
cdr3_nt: TGCGCCAGCAGCCAAACGACAGCGACTCGCAATGAGCAGTTCTTC
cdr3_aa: CASSQTTATRNEQFF

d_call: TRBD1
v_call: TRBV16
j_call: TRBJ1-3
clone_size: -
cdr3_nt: TGTGCCAGCAGCCAAACGGGACAGGGGTTGATCAATGGAAACACCATATATTTT
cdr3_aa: CASSQTGQGLINGNTIYF

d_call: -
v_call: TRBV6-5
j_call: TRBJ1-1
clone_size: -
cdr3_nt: TGTGCCAGCATCAAACAGGCGAACACTGAAGCTTTCTTT
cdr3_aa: CASIKQANTEAFF

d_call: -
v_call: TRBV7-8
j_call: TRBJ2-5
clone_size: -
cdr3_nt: TGTGCCAGCAGCCCCTCGGCAGGGCCCCAGTGGTACTTC
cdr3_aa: CASSPSAGPQWYF

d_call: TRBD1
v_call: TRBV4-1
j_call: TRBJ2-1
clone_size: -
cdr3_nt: TGCGCCAGCAGCCTCCGGACAGGGGCCTACAATGAGCAGTTCTTC
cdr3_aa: CASSLRTGAYNEQFF

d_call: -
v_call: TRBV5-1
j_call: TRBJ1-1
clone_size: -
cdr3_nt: TGCGCCAGCAGCATCGGTGGAACAGAGAGCACTGAAGCTTTCTTT
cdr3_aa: CASSIGGTESTEAFF

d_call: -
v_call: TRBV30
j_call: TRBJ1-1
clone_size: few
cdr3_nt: TGTGCCTGGAGTGTACTACAAGAAGCTTTCTTT
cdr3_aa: CAWSVLQEAFF